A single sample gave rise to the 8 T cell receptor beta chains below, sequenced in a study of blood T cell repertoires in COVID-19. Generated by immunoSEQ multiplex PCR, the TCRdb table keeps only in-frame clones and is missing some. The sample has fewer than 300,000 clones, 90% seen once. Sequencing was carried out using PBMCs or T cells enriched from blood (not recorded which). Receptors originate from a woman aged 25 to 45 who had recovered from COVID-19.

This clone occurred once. The CDR3 nucleotides read TGTGCCAGCTCACCACCGAGACAGGGGCCTAGCACAGATACGCAGTATTTT. Its protein is CASSPPRQGPSTDTQYF. The chain joins TRBV18 to TRBJ2-3, with 8 bases aligning to TRBD1. V lost 0 bases to trimming and J lost 0 bases; unmatched junction nucleotides: 5. Germline V gene lookup returns CDR1 KGHSH and CDR2 LQKENI. This CDR3 comprises 17 residues.

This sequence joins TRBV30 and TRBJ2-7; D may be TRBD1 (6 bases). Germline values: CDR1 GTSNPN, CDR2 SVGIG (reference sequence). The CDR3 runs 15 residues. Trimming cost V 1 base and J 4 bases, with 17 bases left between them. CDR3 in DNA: TGTGCCTGGAGTGGGGGGCCAGGGGACCCTTACGAGCAGTACTTC. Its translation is CAWSGGPGDPYEQYF.

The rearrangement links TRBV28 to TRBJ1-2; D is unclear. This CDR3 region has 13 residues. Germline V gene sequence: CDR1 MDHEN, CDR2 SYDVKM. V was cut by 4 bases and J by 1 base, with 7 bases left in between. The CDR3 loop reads CASSSVSNYGYTF. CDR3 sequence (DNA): TGTGCCAGCAGTTCCGTCAGTAACTATGGCTACACCTTC.

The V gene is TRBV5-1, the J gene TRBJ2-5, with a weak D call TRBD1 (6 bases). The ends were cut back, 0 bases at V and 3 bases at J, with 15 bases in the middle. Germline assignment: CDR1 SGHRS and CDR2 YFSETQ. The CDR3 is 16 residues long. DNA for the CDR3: TGCGCCAGCAGCTTGGGGCCCCCAGGGGTAAAAGAGACCCAGTACTTC. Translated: CASSLGPPGVKETQYF.

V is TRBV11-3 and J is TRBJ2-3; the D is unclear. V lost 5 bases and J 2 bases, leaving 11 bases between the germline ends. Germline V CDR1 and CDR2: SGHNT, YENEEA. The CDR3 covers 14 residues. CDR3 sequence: CASSLSTSTDTQYF. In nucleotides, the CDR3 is TGTGCCAGCAGCCTATCTACTTCCACAGATACGCAGTATTTT. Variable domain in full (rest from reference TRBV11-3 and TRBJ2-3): EAGVVQSPRYKIIEKKQPVAFWCNPISGHNTLYWYLQNLGQGPELLIRYENEEAVDDSQLPKDRFSAERLKGVDSTLKIQPAELGDSAVYLCASSLSTSTDTQYFGPGTRLTVL.

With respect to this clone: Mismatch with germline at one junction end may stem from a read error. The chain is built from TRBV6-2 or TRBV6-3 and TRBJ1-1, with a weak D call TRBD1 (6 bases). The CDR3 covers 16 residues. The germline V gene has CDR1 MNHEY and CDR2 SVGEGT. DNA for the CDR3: TGTACCAGCAGTACCACAGGGACCGGTCTGAACACTGAAGCTTTCTTT. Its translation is CTSSTTGTGLNTEAFF.

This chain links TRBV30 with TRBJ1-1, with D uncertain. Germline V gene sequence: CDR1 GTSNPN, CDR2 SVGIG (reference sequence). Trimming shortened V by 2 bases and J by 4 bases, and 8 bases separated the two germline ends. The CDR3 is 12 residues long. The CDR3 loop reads CAWSTSPTEAFF. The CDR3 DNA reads TGTGCCTGGAGTACTTCCCCCACTGAAGCTTTCTTT.

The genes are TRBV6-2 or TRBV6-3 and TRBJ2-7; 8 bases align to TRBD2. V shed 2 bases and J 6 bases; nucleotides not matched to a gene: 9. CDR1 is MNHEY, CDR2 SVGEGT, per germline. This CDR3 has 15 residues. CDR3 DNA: TGTGCCAGCAGTTACAAATCAAGCGGGAGTCTCGAGCAGTACTTC. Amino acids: CASSYKSSGSLEQYF.